Presented here are 16 T cell receptor beta chains from one specimen sequenced in a study of T cell changes during pregnancy in multiple sclerosis. Sequencing used immunoSEQ multiplex PCR; TCRdb keeps in-frame clones, though not all of them. The sample has over 25,000 clones, roughly 92% seen once. The sample was CD4+ T cells from peripheral blood mononuclear cells, taken in the first trimester of pregnancy. These TCRs come from a female donor with multiple sclerosis, enrolled in a pregnancy study.

This clone was counted a single time. This sequence joins TRBV7-9 and TRBJ1-2, with TRBD1 matching over 8 bases. Germline CDR1 SEHNR, CDR2 FQNEAQ (reference sequence). With V trimmed by 4 bases and J by 2 bases, 3 bases remained unmatched. This CDR3 comprises 14 residues. The CDR3: CASSSGGGNYGYTF. In DNA, the CDR3 is TGTGCCAGCAGCTCAGGGGGCGGAAACTATGGCTACACCTTC. The complete variable domain, with remaining parts taken from reference TRBV7-9 and TRBJ1-2, reads DTGVSQNPRHKITKRGQNVTFRCDPISEHNRLYWYRQTLGQGPEFLTYFQNEAQLEKSRLLSDRFSAERPKGSFSTLEIQRTEQGDSAMYLCASSSGGGNYGYTFGSGTRLTVV.

This chain connects TRBV6-1 to TRBJ1-1; D is unresolved. From germline, CDR1 is MNHNS and CDR2 SASEGT. The CDR3 is 13 amino acids. With 3 bases removed from V and 3 bases from J, the gap between germline ends came to 8 bases. The CDR3 sequence is CASSEERYTEAFF. DNA for the CDR3: TGTGCCAGCAGTGAGGAGCGATACACTGAAGCTTTCTTT.

This sequence joins TRBV5-1 and TRBJ2-5; no clear D gene. Germline CDR1 is SGHRS and CDR2 is YFSETQ. The CDR3 is made up of 13 amino acids. The germline V and J ends were trimmed by 4 bases and 5 bases, with 12 bases remaining between them. CDR3 residues: CASSRTTGETQYF. In DNA form, the CDR3 reads TGCGCCAGCAGCCGCACTACCGGGGAGACCCAGTACTTC.

This clone occurred once. The V gene is TRBV29-1, the J gene TRBJ1-1; 8 bases agree with TRBD1. The ends lost 6 bases at V and 3 bases at J; junction bases unmatched: 12. CDR3 length: 15 amino acids. Germline CDR1 and CDR2: SQVTM and ANQGSEA. The chain's CDR3 is CSVRQGWGMDTEAFF. The CDR3 region has the DNA TGCAGCGTCCGACAGGGGTGGGGAATGGACACTGAAGCTTTCTTT.

The gene calls are TRBV29-1 and TRBJ1-1, with D perhaps matching TRBD1 (5 bases). V lost 1 base to trimming and J lost 0 bases, with 12 bases between them. The CDR3 runs 15 residues. Germline V gene sequence: CDR1 SQVTM, CDR2 ANQGSEA. The CDR3 loop reads CSVEGGWGMNTEAFF. CDR3 in DNA: TGCAGCGTTGAAGGGGGTTGGGGCATGAACACTGAAGCTTTCTTT.

This clone has only a few counts. The chain employs TRBV30 and TRBJ1-1, with D possibly being TRBD1 (5 bases). The length of the CDR3 is 15 residues. V lost 2 bases and J 1 base, leaving 14 bases between the germline ends. CDR1 and CDR2 (germline): GTSNPN, SVGIG (reference sequence). Here the CDR3 reads CAWSRGDRRNTEAFF. In DNA form, the CDR3 reads TGTGCCTGGAGTCGGGGGGATCGGCGGAACACTGAAGCTTTCTTT.

This clone is a singleton in its sample. The V call is TRBV28, the J call TRBJ2-1; TRBD1 matches 7 bases. The V gene end was trimmed by 4 bases and the J gene end by 0 bases; junction bases not matched to a gene: 12. Per germline, CDR1 MDHEN and CDR2 SYDVKM. The CDR3 runs 18 residues. The CDR3 DNA is TGTGCCAGCAGTTCCATCACAGGGGACCATTACTCCTACAATGAGCAGTTCTTC. It specifies CASSSITGDHYSYNEQFF.

The count of this clone is one. The CDR3 here is CASSSWDNLGEQYF. The CDR3 coding sequence is TGTGCCAGCAGTTCGTGGGACAACCTGGGGGAGCAGTACTTC. This sequence joins TRBV28 and TRBJ2-7, with D possibly TRBD1 on 6 matching bases. Trimming shortened V by 4 bases and J by 7 bases, and 17 bases separated the two germline ends. CDR3 size: 14 residues. Germline CDR1 is MDHEN and CDR2 is SYDVKM. Variable domain in full (rest from reference TRBV28 and TRBJ2-7): DVKVTQSSRYLVKRTGEKVFLECVQDMDHENMFWYRQDPGLGLRLIYFSYDVKMKEKGDIPEGYSVSREKKERFSLILESASTNQTSMYLCASSSWDNLGEQYFGPGTRLTVT.

The rearrangement links TRBV7-9 to TRBJ1-4, with D possibly matching TRBD1 (5 bases). Germline V gene sequence: CDR1 SEHNR, CDR2 FQNEAQ (reference sequence). V lost 2 bases and J 7 bases, leaving 5 bases between the germline ends. The CDR3 runs to 12 residues. The CDR3 sequence: CASSLQGEKLFF. As DNA, the CDR3 is TGTGCCAGCAGCTTACAGGGTGAAAAACTGTTTTTT.

The chain has TRBV23-1 and TRBJ2-5; TRBD1 agrees at 8 bases. TRBV23-1 is an ORF, with its function uncertain. V lost 4 bases to trimming and J lost 5 bases; unmatched junction nucleotides: 15. The length of the CDR3 is 17 residues. The CDR3 protein is CASSLRGKGQAGETQYF. The CDR3 DNA is TGCGCCAGCAGTCTTAGAGGGAAGGGACAGGCAGGGGAGACCCAGTACTTC.

The genes are TRBV27 and TRBJ1-4, with a tentative D call TRBD1 (6 bases). Trimming cost V 6 bases and J 3 bases, with 8 bases left between them. The CDR3 runs to 13 residues. Germline values: CDR1 MNHEY, CDR2 SMNVEV (reference sequence). The CDR3 bases are TGTGCCAGCAGCCCAGGGGCTAATGAAAAACTGTTTTTT. Encoded protein: CASSPGANEKLFF.

The V and J genes are TRBV19 and TRBJ1-2; no definite D call. The ends were cut back, 5 bases at V and 5 bases at J, with 12 bases in the middle. The CDR3 extends over 13 amino acids. Germline V CDR1 and CDR2: LNHDA, SQIVND (reference sequence). The CDR3: CASSLRMRYGYTF. Written as DNA, the CDR3 is TGTGCCAGTAGTCTGAGGATGAGATATGGCTACACCTTC.

The chain links TRBV4-2 to TRBJ1-2, with 8 positions matching TRBD1. The V gene's germline CDR1 is LGHNA and CDR2 YNFKEQ. After removal of 3 bases from V and 4 bases from J, the junction contained 10 bases not matched to a gene. The CDR3 loop spans 16 amino acids. The CDR3 loop is CASSQGQGAQGYGYTF. The CDR3 nucleotides are TGTGCCAGCAGCCAGGGTCAGGGGGCGCAGGGCTATGGCTACACCTTC.

The chain links TRBV5-1 to TRBJ2-3; D is undetermined. Trimming pared 3 bases from V and 0 bases from J, leaving 8 bases between. CDR1 SGHRS and CDR2 YFSETQ come from the germline V gene. CDR3 length equals 14 residues. CDR3 amino acids: CASSSPGSTDTQYF. CDR3 DNA sequence: TGCGCCAGCAGCTCCCCCGGGAGCACAGATACGCAGTATTTT.

The chain uses TRBV7-2 and TRBJ1-4, with TRBD1 identical over 10 bases. The J segment lost 8 bases and the V segment lost 1 base, leaving 4 bases of the junction unmatched. CDR1 and CDR2 from the germline V gene are SGHTA and FQGNSA. The CDR3 consists of 15 residues. The CDR3 region has the DNA TGTGCCAGCAGCTTAGGTGGGACAGGGGACGAAAAACTGTTTTTT. Encoded protein: CASSLGGTGDEKLFF.

This clone was observed a single time. The V and J genes are TRBV5-5 and TRBJ2-7; maybe TRBD1 (5 bases). The CDR3 totals 13 residues. Looked up from germline, CDR1 is SGHKS and CDR2 is YYEKEE (reference sequence). V was pared by 0 bases and J by 6 bases, with 10 bases between. The CDR3 DNA reads TGTGCCAGCAGCTTGGACCGGACAATCGAGCAGTACTTC. Its protein is CASSLDRTIEQYF.